The 5 T cell receptor beta chains reported below all come from one sample, sequenced in a study of OX40 agonist ivuxolimab in advanced cancers. The repertoire was sequenced with immunoSEQ multiplex PCR; TCRdb's copy has only in-frame clones and lacks some. The sample lists roughly 56,000 clones, 80% to 90% seen once, with roughly 0.95% in the top ten. Sequencing used CD4+ or CD8+ T cells sorted from blood, obtained in a trial of the OX40 agonist ivuxolimab. Receptors were obtained from an adult with an advanced solid tumor such as melanoma, head and neck, liver or kidney cancer.

The CDR3 DNA is TGTGCCAGTAGTATCGGGACCCGGCAGTGGTATAATTCACCCCTCCACTTT. Protein product: CASSIGTRQWYNSPLHF. The rearrangement joins TRBV19 to TRBJ1-6; possible D gene TRBD1, 5 bases. Germline CDR1 and CDR2: LNHDA and SQIVND (reference sequence). This CDR3 contains 17 residues. Trimming removed 3 bases from V and 4 bases from J, with 16 bases in between.

This clone has more than one count but fewer than ten. V is TRBV19 and J is TRBJ1-2; TRBD1 matches 7 bases. The CDR3 is 14 amino acids. Germline assignment: CDR1 LNHDA and CDR2 SQIVND (reference sequence). V was pared by 6 bases and J by 4 bases, with 8 bases of the junction left unmatched. The CDR3: CASRLPGQFYGYTF. CDR3 DNA: TGTGCCAGTAGGTTACCGGGACAGTTCTATGGCTACACCTTC.

The V gene is TRBV7-8, the J gene TRBJ1-5, with D unclear. Per germline, CDR1 SGHVS and CDR2 FQNEAQ. The CDR3 runs to 14 residues. Trimming removed 3 bases from V and 3 bases from J, with 9 bases in between. CDR3 sequence reads: CASSLRQSNQPQHF. The CDR3 DNA sequence: TGTGCCAGCAGCTTGAGGCAGTCCAATCAGCCCCAGCATTTT.

The chain uses TRBV4-1 and TRBJ1-3; the match to TRBD1 covers 8 bases. Unmatched junction bases numbered 4, after V lost 1 base and J lost 2 bases. The V gene's germline CDR1 is MGHRA and CDR2 YSYEKL. This CDR3 is 16 amino acids long. The CDR3 sequence is CASSQGDRFAGNTIYF. The CDR3 DNA follows: TGCGCCAGCAGCCAAGGGGACAGGTTTGCTGGAAACACCATATATTTT.

V usage is TRBV6-1 and J usage is TRBJ2-5; 9 nucleotides align to TRBD1. The trim removed 6 bases at V and 5 bases at J, leaving 10 bases unmatched. Germline assignment: CDR1 MNHNS and CDR2 SASEGT. The CDR3 has 15 residues. The CDR3 protein is CASRNTGGVYETQYF. The CDR3 DNA reads TGTGCCAGCAGAAACACAGGGGGCGTTTACGAGACCCAGTACTTC.